This paragraph reports one TCR beta chain. Antigen specificity is unknown. CDR3 length: 12 amino acids. Trimming cost V 2 bases and J 6 bases; bases outside gene matches: 0. Germline V gene sequence: CDR1 SEHNR, CDR2 FQNEAQ (reference sequence). The repertoire was sequenced with immunoSEQ multiplex PCR; TCRdb's copy has only in-frame clones and lacks some. The sample records 200,000 to 300,000 clones, around 89% being singletons. Treatment: 15 to 20 received Ad26.COV2.S at low or high dose, single or two shots; five or six received placebo; per-sample allocation not given. The samples were gathered on day 63 after the first injection of vaccine or placebo. This entry comes from a study of Ad26.COV2.S vaccination and SARS-CoV-2 variants. Study background: Intramuscular Ad26.COV2.S doses were given once or twice, 56 days apart.

Study-wide points: Total T cell responses, in the TCR breadth and depth analyses, may have been underestimated.

The TCR was taken from a person aged 18-65 years who received the Ad26.COV2.S COVID-19 vaccine or a placebo. The chain carries TRBV7-9 and TRBJ1-1, with TRBD1 matching 7 bases. Specimen: peripheral blood, collected in a trial of Ad26.COV2.S vaccine versus placebo. In DNA, the CDR3 is TGTGCCAGCAGCTTACAGGGGGCTGAAGCTTTCTTT. This encodes CASSLQGAEAFF.